There are a few counts of the clone carrying this T cell receptor beta chain. The germline V gene has CDR1 SGHRS and CDR2 YFSETQ. This CDR3 is built from 15 residues. Trimming took 4 bases from V and 6 from J; bases not matched to a gene: 10. This sample stems from a study of blood T cell repertoires in COVID-19. Authors' analysis steps: Estimated nucleated cell counts came from reference gene primer amplification. Produced via immunoSEQ multiplex PCR; TCRdb's table is partial and in-frame only. V, J and clone size are those of that table, while D and trimming were read from the DNA. The sample holds fewer than 250,000 clones, 65% to 85% seen once.

The receptor was derived from a woman in her 40s who had recovered from COVID-19. The sequenced sample consisted of PBMCs or T cells enriched from blood (not recorded which). The chain links TRBV5-1 to TRBJ2-7; TRBD1 aligns across 10 bases. This CDR3 reads CASSQSGTGVVEQYF. The CDR3, as DNA: TGCGCCAGCAGCCAATCCGGGACAGGGGTGGTCGAGCAGTACTTC.